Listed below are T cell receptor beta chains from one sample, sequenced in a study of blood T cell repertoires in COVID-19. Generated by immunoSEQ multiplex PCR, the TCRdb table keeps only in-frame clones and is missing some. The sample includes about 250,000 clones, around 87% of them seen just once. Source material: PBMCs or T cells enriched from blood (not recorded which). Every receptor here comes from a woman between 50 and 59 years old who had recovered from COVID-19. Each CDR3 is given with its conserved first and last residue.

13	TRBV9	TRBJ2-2	CARGRGRAGELFF
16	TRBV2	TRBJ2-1	CASSEVAGGSYNEQFF
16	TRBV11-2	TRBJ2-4	CASSFTGMSVKNIQYF
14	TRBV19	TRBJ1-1	CASSIGAGVTEAFF
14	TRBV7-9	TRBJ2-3	CASSVSSGTDTQYF
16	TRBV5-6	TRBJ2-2	CASSFSVAGLIGELFF
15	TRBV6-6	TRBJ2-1	CASTPTGLVYNEQFF
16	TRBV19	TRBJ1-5	CASSNPGQGAHQPQHF
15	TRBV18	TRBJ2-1	CASSPMTSLHNEQFF
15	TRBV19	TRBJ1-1	CASSDRQASNTEAFF
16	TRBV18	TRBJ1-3	CASSDLTVHSGNTIYF
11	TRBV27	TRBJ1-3	CASTTRGSIYF
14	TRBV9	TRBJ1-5	CASSRDSSNQPQHF
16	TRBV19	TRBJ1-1	CASSILPGQGFSEAFF
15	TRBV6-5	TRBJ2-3	CASSYQGAPADTQYF
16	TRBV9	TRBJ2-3	CASSKKGLAATDTQYF
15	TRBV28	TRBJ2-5	CASSRLQGFQETQYF
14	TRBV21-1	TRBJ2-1	CASSGLAGPNEQFF
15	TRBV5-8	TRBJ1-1	CASSLRQGRDTEAFF
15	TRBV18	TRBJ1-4	CASSPSRGANEKLFF
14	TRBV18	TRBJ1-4	CASSPEQINEKLFF
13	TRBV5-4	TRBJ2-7	CASSSDTPYEQYF
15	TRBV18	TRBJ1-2	CASSPGQGTPYGYTF
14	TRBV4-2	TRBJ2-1	CASSHGLADNEQFF
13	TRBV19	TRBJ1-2	CASSNRGARGYTF
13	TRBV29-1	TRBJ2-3	CSVDRGLTDTQYF